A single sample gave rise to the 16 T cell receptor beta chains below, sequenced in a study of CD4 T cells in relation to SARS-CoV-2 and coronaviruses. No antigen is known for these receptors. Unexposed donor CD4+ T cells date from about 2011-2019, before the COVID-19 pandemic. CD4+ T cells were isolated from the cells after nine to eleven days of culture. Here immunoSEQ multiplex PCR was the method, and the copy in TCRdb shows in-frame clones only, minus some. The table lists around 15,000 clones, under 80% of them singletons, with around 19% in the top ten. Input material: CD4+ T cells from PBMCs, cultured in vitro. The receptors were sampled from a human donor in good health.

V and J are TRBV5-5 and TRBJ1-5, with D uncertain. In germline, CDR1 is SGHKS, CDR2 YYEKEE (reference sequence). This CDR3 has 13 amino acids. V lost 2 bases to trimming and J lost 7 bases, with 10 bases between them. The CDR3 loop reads CASSFGEEQPQHF. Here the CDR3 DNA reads TGTGCCAGCAGCTTCGGGGAAGAACAGCCCCAGCATTTT.

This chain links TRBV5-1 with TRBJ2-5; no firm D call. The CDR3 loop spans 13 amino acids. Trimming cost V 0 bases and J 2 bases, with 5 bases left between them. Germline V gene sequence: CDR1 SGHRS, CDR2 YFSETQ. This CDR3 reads CASSLVRQETQYF. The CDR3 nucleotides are TGCGCCAGCAGCTTGGTCAGGCAAGAGACCCAGTACTTC.

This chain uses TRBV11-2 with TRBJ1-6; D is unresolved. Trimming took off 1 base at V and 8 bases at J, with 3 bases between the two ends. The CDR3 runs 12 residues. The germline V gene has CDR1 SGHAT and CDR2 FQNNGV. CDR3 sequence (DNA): TGTGCCAGCAGCTTAGTAGATTCACCCCTCCACTTT. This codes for CASSLVDSPLHF.

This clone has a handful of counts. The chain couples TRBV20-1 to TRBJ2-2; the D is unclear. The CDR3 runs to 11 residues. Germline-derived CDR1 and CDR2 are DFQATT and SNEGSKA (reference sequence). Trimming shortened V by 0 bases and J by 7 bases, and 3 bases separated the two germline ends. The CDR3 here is CSAREDGELFF. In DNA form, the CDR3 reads TGCAGTGCTAGAGAGGACGGGGAGCTGTTTTTT.

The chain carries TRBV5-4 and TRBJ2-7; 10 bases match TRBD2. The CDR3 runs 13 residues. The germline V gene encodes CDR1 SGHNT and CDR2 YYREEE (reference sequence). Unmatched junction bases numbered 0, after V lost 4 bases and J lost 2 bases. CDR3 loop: CASSSGRAYEQYF. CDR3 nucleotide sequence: TGTGCCAGCAGCAGCGGGAGGGCCTACGAGCAGTACTTC.

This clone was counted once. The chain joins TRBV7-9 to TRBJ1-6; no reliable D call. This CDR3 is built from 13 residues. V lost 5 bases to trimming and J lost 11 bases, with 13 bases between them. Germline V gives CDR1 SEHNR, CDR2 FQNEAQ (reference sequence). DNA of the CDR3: TGTGCCAGCAGCCCCCCCGAACCGGCACCCCTCCACTTT. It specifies CASSPPEPAPLHF.

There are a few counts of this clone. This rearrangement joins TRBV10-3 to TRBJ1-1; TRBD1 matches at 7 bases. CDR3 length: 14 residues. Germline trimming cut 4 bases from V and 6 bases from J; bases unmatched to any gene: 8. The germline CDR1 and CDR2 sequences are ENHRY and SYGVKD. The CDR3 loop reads CAISGQGTGAEAFF. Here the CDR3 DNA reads TGTGCCATCAGTGGACAGGGAACCGGGGCTGAAGCTTTCTTT.

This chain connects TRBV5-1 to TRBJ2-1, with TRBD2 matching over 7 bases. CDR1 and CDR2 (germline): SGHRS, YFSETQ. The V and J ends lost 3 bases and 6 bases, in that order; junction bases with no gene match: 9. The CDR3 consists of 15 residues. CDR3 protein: CASSWGLGGGNEQFF. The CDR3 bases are TGCGCCAGCAGCTGGGGATTGGGGGGGGGCAATGAGCAGTTCTTC.

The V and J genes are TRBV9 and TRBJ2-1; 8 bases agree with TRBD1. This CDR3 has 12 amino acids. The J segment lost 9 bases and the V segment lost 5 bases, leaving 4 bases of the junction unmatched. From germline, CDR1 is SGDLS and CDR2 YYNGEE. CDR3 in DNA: TGTGCCAGCAGGGGTGACAGGGGTGAGCAGTTCTTC. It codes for CASRGDRGEQFF.

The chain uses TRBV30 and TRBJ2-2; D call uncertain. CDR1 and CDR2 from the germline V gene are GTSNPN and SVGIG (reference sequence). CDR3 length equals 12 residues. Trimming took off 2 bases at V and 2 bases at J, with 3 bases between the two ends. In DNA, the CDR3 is TGTGCCTGGAGTACCAACACCGGGGAGCTGTTTTTT. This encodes CAWSTNTGELFF.

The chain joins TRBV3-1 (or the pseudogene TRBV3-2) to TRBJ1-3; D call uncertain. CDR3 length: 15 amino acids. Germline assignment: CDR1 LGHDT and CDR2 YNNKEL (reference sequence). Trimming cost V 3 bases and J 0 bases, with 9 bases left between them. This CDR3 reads CASSHPQYSGNTIYF. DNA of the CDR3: TGTGCCAGCAGCCACCCCCAATACTCTGGAAACACCATATATTTT.

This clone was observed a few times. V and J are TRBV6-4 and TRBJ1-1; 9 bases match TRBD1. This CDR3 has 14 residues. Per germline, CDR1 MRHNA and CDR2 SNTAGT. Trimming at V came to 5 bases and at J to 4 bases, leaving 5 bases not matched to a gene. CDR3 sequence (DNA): TGTGCCAGCAGTATAGGACAGGGGAGCACTGAAGCTTTCTTT. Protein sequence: CASSIGQGSTEAFF.

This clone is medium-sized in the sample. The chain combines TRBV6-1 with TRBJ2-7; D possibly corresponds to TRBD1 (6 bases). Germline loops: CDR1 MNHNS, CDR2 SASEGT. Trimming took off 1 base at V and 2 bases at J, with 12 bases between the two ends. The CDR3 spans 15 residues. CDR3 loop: CASSEVATGPYEQYF. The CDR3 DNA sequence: TGTGCCAGCAGTGAAGTGGCAACAGGGCCCTACGAGCAGTACTTC.

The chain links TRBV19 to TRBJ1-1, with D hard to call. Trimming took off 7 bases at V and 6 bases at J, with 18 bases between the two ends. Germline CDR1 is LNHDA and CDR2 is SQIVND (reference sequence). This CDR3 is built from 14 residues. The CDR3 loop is CASTGRVWVPEAFF. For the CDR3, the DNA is TGTGCCAGTACTGGGAGGGTATGGGTCCCTGAAGCTTTCTTT.

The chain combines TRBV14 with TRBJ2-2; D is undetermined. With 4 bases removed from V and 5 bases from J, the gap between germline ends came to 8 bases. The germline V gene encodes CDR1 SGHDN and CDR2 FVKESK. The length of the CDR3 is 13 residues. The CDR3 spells CASSLLRTGELFF. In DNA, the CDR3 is TGTGCCAGCAGCCTGTTACGGACCGGGGAGCTGTTTTTT. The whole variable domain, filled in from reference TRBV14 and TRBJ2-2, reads EAGVTQFPSHSVIEKGQTVTLRCDPISGHDNLYWYRRVMGKEIKFLLHFVKESKQDESGMPNNRFLAERTGGTYSTLKVQPAELEDSGVYFCASSLLRTGELFFGEGSRLTVL.

The CDR3: CASSPGTSVDGGELFF. The CDR3 DNA follows: TGCGCCAGCAGCCCCGGGACTAGCGTCGACGGCGGGGAGCTGTTTTTT. The genes are TRBV5-1 and TRBJ2-2; 10 bases are shared with TRBD2. This CDR3 is 16 amino acids long. V gave up 4 bases and J gave up 7 bases; unmatched junction bases: 10. Germline CDR1 is SGHRS and CDR2 is YFSETQ.